The present TCR beta chain was sequenced within a study of blood T cell repertoires in COVID-19. Study-wide background: COVID-19 samples collected from the United States, Italy and Spain covered acute and convalescent phases. Sources were T cells, B-cell-depleted T cells, or PBMCs; the material itself was cDNA or gDNA.

Germline assignment: CDR1 LNHDA and CDR2 SQIVND (reference sequence). V dropped 3 bases and J dropped 1 base, with 9 bases sitting between them. The CDR3 consists of 14 residues. Sequencing was performed with immunoSEQ multiplex PCR; in TCRdb, only in-frame clones are kept and a portion is missing. The sample lists about 250,000 clones; 86% were seen once. The TCR sequence derives from a woman in her sixties who had recovered from COVID-19. This chain connects TRBV19 to TRBJ1-1, with a tentative D call TRBD1 (6 bases). Sequenced material: peripheral blood. The CDR3 DNA follows: TGTGCCAGTAGTATGTCGGGACAGAACACTGAAGCTTTCTTT. This encodes CASSMSGQNTEAFF.